Below, 28 T cell receptor beta chains from the same sample are listed, as sequenced in a study of long-term antiretroviral therapy in people with HIV. It was version v3.0 of the immunoSEQ assay that was run at survey level. TCRdb keeps only in-frame clones here, not all; method: immunoSEQ multiplex PCR. The repertoire consists of about 28,000 clones, with 75% to 90% occurring once and the leading ten covering roughly 8.6%. Sequences were derived from unsorted PBMCs, sampled 3.2 years before starting antiretroviral therapy. All receptors come from a man aged 50 or older with HIV.

The V gene is TRBV5-1, the J gene TRBJ2-5; no firm D call. The V end lost 0 bases, the J end lost 5 bases, and 8 bases lay between the germline ends. CDR1 is SGHRS and CDR2 is YFSETQ in the germline V gene. The length of the CDR3 is 13 residues. CDR3 residues: CASSLEGGETQYF. CDR3 sequence (DNA): TGCGCCAGCAGCTTGGAGGGTGGGGAGACCCAGTACTTC.

The chain links TRBV5-1 to TRBJ2-2; D is perhaps TRBD1 or TRBD2 (6 bases each). From germline, CDR1 is SGHRS and CDR2 YFSETQ. V lost 5 bases and J lost 1, with 9 bases in between. The length of the CDR3 is 14 residues. The CDR3 is CASREGQNTGELFF. CDR3 DNA: TGCGCCAGCAGGGAGGGACAGAACACCGGGGAGCTGTTTTTT.

The chain couples TRBV5-1 to TRBJ1-1; TRBD1 agrees at 8 bases. CDR1 is SGHRS, CDR2 YFSETQ, per germline. CDR3 length: 13 amino acids. With 4 bases clipped from V and 5 bases from J, the junction kept 4 bases outside the gene matches. The CDR3 spells CASSPDRGTEAFF. The DNA for the CDR3 is TGCGCCAGCAGCCCAGACAGGGGTACTGAAGCTTTCTTT.

This rearrangement joins TRBV11-2 to TRBJ2-3; D may correspond to TRBD1 or TRBD2 (5 bases each). The ends were cut back, 5 bases at V and 4 bases at J, with 13 bases in the middle. Germline V gene data show CDR1 as SGHAT and CDR2 as FQNNGV. This CDR3 is 14 amino acids long. CDR3 in amino acids: CASSIQDSSDTQYF. In DNA form, the CDR3 reads TGTGCCAGCAGCATACAGGACTCTTCAGATACGCAGTATTTT.

The chain couples TRBV30 to TRBJ2-1; no clear D. CDR1 is GTSNPN and CDR2 is SVGIG in the germline V gene (reference sequence). This CDR3 has 15 amino acids. Between the trimmed V and J ends, which lost 2 bases and 0 bases, there was a span of 11 bases. CDR3 sequence (DNA): TGTGCCTGGAGTTCCTCAGCGAGCTCCTACAATGAGCAGTTCTTC. Its protein product is CAWSSSASSYNEQFF.

The rearrangement links TRBV2 to TRBJ1-2, with 8 bases identical to TRBD1. With V trimmed by 4 bases and J by 4 bases, 2 bases remained unmatched. Germline-derived CDR1 and CDR2 are SNHLY and FYNNEI. CDR3 length: 13 amino acids. CDR3: CASSGDRRYGYTF. The CDR3 DNA reads TGTGCCAGCAGTGGGGACAGGCGCTATGGCTACACCTTC.

The rearrangement joins TRBV7-9 to TRBJ1-2; no reliable D call. In germline, CDR1 is SEHNR, CDR2 FQNEAQ (reference sequence). V was shortened by 1 base and J by 8 bases, with 17 bases between the two germline ends. The CDR3 spans 15 residues. The CDR3 nucleotides are TGTGCCAGCAGCTTAGGAGGTCAGACCCTAGGGGGCTACACCTTC. This translates into CASSLGGQTLGGYTF.

The gene calls are TRBV2 and TRBJ1-4; TRBD1 agrees at 10 bases. Germline V CDR1 and CDR2: SNHLY, FYNNEI. V was clipped by 7 bases and J by 6 bases; unmatched bases: 2. The CDR3 covers 13 residues. The CDR3 coding sequence is TGTGCCAGCACGGGACAGGGGTATGAAAAACTGTTTTTT. Its translation is CASTGQGYEKLFF.

V is TRBV6-1 and J is TRBJ2-7; D is possibly TRBD1 (7 bases). Trimming stripped 4 bases from V and 3 bases from J, with 13 bases between. The CDR3 sequence is 14 residues long. From germline, CDR1 is MNHNS and CDR2 SASEGT. CDR3 amino acids: CASSGQGGDYEQYF. In DNA, the CDR3 is TGTGCCAGCAGTGGACAGGGAGGCGACTACGAGCAGTACTTC.

The chain is built from TRBV6-1 and TRBJ1-6, with TRBD1 as a possible D gene (6 bases). V was shortened by 5 bases and J by 11 bases, with 19 bases between the two germline ends. CDR3 size: 15 residues. Germline V gives CDR1 MNHNS, CDR2 SASEGT. CDR3 sequence reads: CASSPVGAILAPLHF. The DNA for the CDR3 is TGTGCCAGCAGTCCTGTGGGGGCGATACTGGCACCCCTCCACTTT.

This chain links TRBV4-2 with TRBJ2-3; unclear D gene. The CDR3 runs to 13 residues. V gave up 0 bases and J gave up 6 bases, with 7 bases separating them. The germline V gene encodes CDR1 LGHNA and CDR2 YNFKEQ. The CDR3 here is CASSQDRSDTQYF. The CDR3 nucleotides read TGTGCCAGCAGCCAAGACAGGTCGGATACGCAGTATTTT.

The rearrangement uses TRBV4-3 and TRBJ2-2, with unresolved D. The CDR3 runs to 13 residues. Germline V lookup: CDR1 LGHNA, CDR2 YSLEER. V was cut by 1 base and J by 9 bases, with 9 bases left in between. CDR3 residues: CASSQGVGRELFF. DNA for the CDR3: TGCGCCAGCAGCCAAGGGGTTGGCAGGGAGCTGTTTTTT.

This clone was seen only once. The chain uses TRBV5-1 and TRBJ2-7; TRBD1 matches at 7 bases. The CDR3 contains 14 residues. With 0 bases clipped from V and 3 bases from J, the junction kept 3 bases outside the gene matches. The germline V gene has CDR1 SGHRS and CDR2 YFSETQ. CDR3 sequence reads: CASSLDYRGYEQYF. CDR3 nucleotide sequence: TGCGCCAGCAGCTTGGATTACAGGGGCTACGAGCAGTACTTC.

This clone appeared a few times. The rearrangement links TRBV2 to TRBJ2-7, with D unclear. The CDR3 has 14 residues. Between the trimmed V and J ends, which lost 8 bases and 1 base, there was a span of 15 bases. Per the germline V gene, CDR1 is SNHLY and CDR2 is FYNNEI. CDR3 sequence (DNA): TGTGCCAGCGCTGGCCCGGGCAGGTCCTACGAGCAGTACTTC. Its protein is CASAGPGRSYEQYF.

This chain links TRBV15 with TRBJ2-7; D uncertain. The CDR3 has 13 amino acids. Looked up from germline, CDR1 is LNHNV and CDR2 is YYDKDF (reference sequence). Between the trimmed V and J ends, which lost 1 base and 7 bases, there was a span of 11 bases. The CDR3 nucleotides read TGTGCCACCAGCAGAGTAAGATCACGGGAGCAGTACTTC. Its protein product is CATSRVRSREQYF.

V is TRBV9 and J is TRBJ2-5; 7 bases match TRBD2. This CDR3 spans 13 amino acids. The germline gives CDR1 SGDLS, CDR2 YYNGEE. The trim removed 6 bases at V and 4 bases at J, leaving 6 bases unmatched. The CDR3 protein is CASTGGVGETQYF. The CDR3 coding sequence is TGTGCCAGCACGGGGGGAGTTGGAGAGACCCAGTACTTC.

This sequence joins TRBV5-1 and TRBJ2-7; D perhaps matches TRBD2 (6 bases). The CDR3 is 14 amino acids. V dropped 4 bases and J dropped 5 bases, with 16 bases sitting between them. Germline CDR1 and CDR2: SGHRS and YFSETQ. In DNA form, the CDR3 reads TGCGCCAGCAGCCCCGGGACTTCCGCAAACGAGCAGTACTTC. Amino acid sequence: CASSPGTSANEQYF.

V is TRBV5-1 and J is TRBJ2-7, with 11 bases lining up with TRBD2. This CDR3 region has 17 residues. CDR1 and CDR2 from the germline V gene are SGHRS and YFSETQ. V trimming: 4 bases; J trimming: 2 bases; junction bases outside the gene matches: 11. DNA of the CDR3: TGCGCCAGCAGCCCCGACTCCGGGACTAGCGGAACCTACGAGCAGTACTTC. Its translation is CASSPDSGTSGTYEQYF.

This clone was counted a single time. The genes are TRBV5-8 and TRBJ2-7, with 9 nucleotides matching TRBD1. The CDR3 has 16 amino acids. V trimming: 2 bases; J trimming: 5 bases; junction bases outside the gene matches: 11. Germline loops: CDR1 SGHTS, CDR2 YDEGEE. CDR3 bases: TGTGCCAGCAGCTTTCGGCCGGGACAGGGTCCCCACGAGCAGTACTTC. It encodes CASSFRPGQGPHEQYF.

V usage is TRBV9 and J usage is TRBJ2-2; D is undetermined. Germline CDR1 is SGDLS and CDR2 is YYNGEE. Trimming pared 4 bases from V and 5 bases from J, leaving 15 bases between. The CDR3 is 15 amino acids. CDR3 region: CASSPRSHSTGELFF. Here the CDR3 DNA reads TGTGCCAGCAGCCCCCGTTCTCATTCAACCGGGGAGCTGTTTTTT.

This clone was recorded only once. The chain is built from TRBV27 and TRBJ2-7; a weak D match, TRBD1 (6 bases). This CDR3 contains 13 residues. The germline gives CDR1 MNHEY, CDR2 SMNVEV (reference sequence). V lost 2 bases, J lost 4 bases, and 9 bases lay in between. The CDR3 is CASSLNRVYEQYF. The DNA for the CDR3 is TGTGCCAGCAGTTTAAACAGGGTTTACGAGCAGTACTTC.

V usage is TRBV30 and J usage is TRBJ2-7; no definite D call. This CDR3 is built from 13 residues. With 5 bases removed from V and 3 bases from J, the gap between germline ends came to 14 bases. In germline, CDR1 is GTSNPN, CDR2 SVGIG (reference sequence). Written as DNA, the CDR3 is TGTGCCTGGGGCTACGAAGATAGCTACGAGCAGTACTTC. Amino acids: CAWGYEDSYEQYF.

CDR3 bases: TGTGCCAGCACAGAGACAGGACGAAAGGAAGCGTGTTTCTTC. Translating gives CASTETGRKEACFF. J is TRBJ2-1 and V is TRBV2; maybe TRBD1 (6 bases). The V end lost 7 bases, the J end lost 16 bases, and 26 bases lay between the germline ends. Per germline, CDR1 SNHLY and CDR2 FYNNEI. The CDR3 consists of 14 residues.

This clone came up once. The chain employs TRBV5-4 and TRBJ1-1; D is perhaps TRBD1 (6 bases). Trimming left V 0 bases short and J 9 bases short, with 18 bases between. This CDR3 contains 15 residues. Germline V gives CDR1 SGHNT, CDR2 YYREEE (reference sequence). The CDR3 is CASSLGETGNLKAFF. In DNA form, the CDR3 reads TGTGCCAGCAGCTTGGGTGAAACAGGGAACTTAAAAGCTTTCTTT.

This chain links TRBV18 with TRBJ1-1; D remains unclear. The CDR3 spans 12 residues. Germline V gene sequence: CDR1 KGHSH, CDR2 LQKENI. V was trimmed by 6 bases and J by 4 bases, leaving 9 bases between them. CDR3: CASSPGFTEAFF. CDR3 coding DNA: TGTGCCAGCTCCCCAGGCTTCACTGAAGCTTTCTTT.

The gene calls are TRBV7-2 and TRBJ2-7; no firm D call. This CDR3 is 14 amino acids long. Germline assignment: CDR1 SGHTA and CDR2 FQGNSA. The ends were cut back, 6 bases at V and 2 bases at J, with 14 bases in the middle. CDR3 residues: CASSPTRQTYEQYF. The CDR3 DNA follows: TGTGCCAGCAGTCCTACCCGACAAACCTACGAGCAGTACTTC. Supplemented by reference TRBV7-2 and TRBJ2-7, the full variable domain reads GAGVSQSPSNKVTEKGKDVELRCDPISGHTALYWYRQSLGQGLEFLIYFQGNSAPDKSGLPSDRFSAERTGGSVSTLTIQRTQQEDSAVYLCASSPTRQTYEQYFGPGTRLTVT.

The genes are TRBV7-2 and TRBJ2-5, with 8 nucleotides matching TRBD1. The CDR3 runs 14 residues. Germline CDR1 SGHTA, CDR2 FQGNSA. V was clipped by 5 bases and J by 2 bases; unmatched bases: 4. The CDR3 spells CASSPRTGQETQYF. CDR3 DNA sequence: TGTGCCAGCAGCCCTAGGACAGGGCAAGAGACCCAGTACTTC.

The rearrangement links TRBV7-9 to TRBJ2-2; no reliable D call. This CDR3 spans 14 amino acids. From germline, CDR1 is SEHNR and CDR2 FQNEAQ (reference sequence). Trimming cost V 2 bases and J 4 bases, with 8 bases left between them. The DNA for the CDR3 is TGTGCCAGCAGCTTACAAAGGGCCACCGGGGAGCTGTTTTTT. Protein sequence: CASSLQRATGELFF.